Below are 9 T cell receptor beta chains sequenced from a single sample in a study of Ad26.COV2.S vaccination and SARS-CoV-2 variants. TCRdb keeps only in-frame clones here, not all; method: immunoSEQ multiplex PCR. The sample yields some 290,000 clones, around four fifths seen once. The treatment is: 15 to 20 received Ad26.COV2.S at low or high dose, single or two shots; roughly 5 received placebo; per-sample allocation not given. Collection of samples fell on day 63 after the first vaccine or placebo injection. Specimen: peripheral blood, collected in a trial of Ad26.COV2.S vaccine versus placebo. Receptors originate from a person aged 18 to 65 who received the Ad26.COV2.S COVID-19 vaccine or a placebo.

The chain is built from TRBV11-3 and TRBJ2-7, with D unresolved. With 2 bases removed from V and 5 bases from J, the gap between germline ends came to 19 bases. The CDR3 runs to 16 residues. Germline V lookup: CDR1 SGHNT, CDR2 YENEEA. The CDR3 protein is CASSLRSTSLAHEQYF. In nucleotides, the CDR3 is TGTGCCAGCAGCTTAAGGTCGACGAGCTTGGCCCACGAGCAGTACTTC.

CDR3 nucleotide sequence: TGTGCCAGCAGCGCCACACATACAGCCTCCGAGCAGTACTTC. This codes for CASSATHTASEQYF. The chain combines TRBV9 with TRBJ2-7, with D uncertain. Trimming took off 3 bases at V and 6 bases at J, with 16 bases between the two ends. CDR1 is SGDLS, CDR2 YYNGEE, per germline. This CDR3 has 14 residues.

This clone was recorded a few times. The V and J genes are TRBV3-1 (or the pseudogene TRBV3-2) and TRBJ1-5; the D is unclear. Trimming pared 0 bases from V and 6 bases from J, leaving 9 bases between. Per germline, CDR1 LGHDT and CDR2 YNNKEL (reference sequence). This CDR3 comprises 14 residues. CDR3 amino acids: CASSQDPHGQPQHF. Written as DNA, the CDR3 is TGTGCCAGCAGCCAAGATCCCCACGGTCAGCCCCAGCATTTT.

This chain uses TRBV5-1 with TRBJ1-4, with 7 positions matching TRBD1. The CDR3 length is 16 residues. V dropped 6 bases and J dropped 3; count of bases not matched to a gene: 11. CDR1 is SGHRS and CDR2 is YFSETQ in the germline V gene. CDR3 DNA sequence: TGCGCCAGCAAGTTAAACTTGGGACAGTCTAATGAAAAACTGTTTTTT. Its translation: CASKLNLGQSNEKLFF.

This sequence joins TRBV3-1 (or the pseudogene TRBV3-2) and TRBJ2-7; D remains ambiguous. The germline V gene has CDR1 LGHDT and CDR2 YNNKEL (reference sequence). The CDR3 is 15 amino acids. Deletions cut 0 bases from V and 0 bases from J, with 9 bases between. Here the CDR3 DNA reads TGTGCCAGCAGCCAAGAATTCGCCGTCTCCTACGAGCAGTACTTC. Translating it yields CASSQEFAVSYEQYF.

The genes are TRBV15 and TRBJ1-2; D is undetermined. V was pared by 1 base and J by 7 bases, with 10 bases between. Germline assignment: CDR1 LNHNV and CDR2 YYDKDF (reference sequence). This CDR3 contains 13 residues. For the CDR3, the DNA is TGTGCCACCAGCAGAGTAGGCCAGCTTGGCTACACCTTC. Amino acid sequence: CATSRVGQLGYTF.

This clone has only one observation. This chain uses TRBV9 with TRBJ2-5; D not resolved. The CDR3 loop spans 14 amino acids. Germline V CDR1 and CDR2: SGDLS, YYNGEE. Trimming cost V 2 bases and J 0 bases, with 8 bases left between them. CDR3: CASSVSLYQETQYF. Here the CDR3 DNA reads TGTGCCAGCAGCGTCTCTTTGTACCAAGAGACCCAGTACTTC.

The rearrangement uses TRBV6-5 and TRBJ2-3; TRBD2 agrees at 8 bases. Germline V gene lookup returns CDR1 MNHEY and CDR2 SVGAGI. The trim removed 7 bases at V and 3 bases at J, leaving 6 bases unmatched. The length of the CDR3 is 14 residues. CDR3 protein: CASTERGSTDTQYF. In DNA, the CDR3 is TGTGCCAGCACAGAGCGGGGGAGTACAGATACGCAGTATTTT.

The rearrangement uses TRBV7-9 and TRBJ1-1; D unresolved. This CDR3 comprises 14 residues. The ends were cut back, 1 base at V and 1 base at J, with 7 bases in the middle. Germline V gene data show CDR1 as SEHNR and CDR2 as FQNEAQ (reference sequence). DNA for the CDR3: TGTGCCAGCAGCTTAGTCCCGACGAACACTGAAGCTTTCTTT. This sequence encodes CASSLVPTNTEAFF.